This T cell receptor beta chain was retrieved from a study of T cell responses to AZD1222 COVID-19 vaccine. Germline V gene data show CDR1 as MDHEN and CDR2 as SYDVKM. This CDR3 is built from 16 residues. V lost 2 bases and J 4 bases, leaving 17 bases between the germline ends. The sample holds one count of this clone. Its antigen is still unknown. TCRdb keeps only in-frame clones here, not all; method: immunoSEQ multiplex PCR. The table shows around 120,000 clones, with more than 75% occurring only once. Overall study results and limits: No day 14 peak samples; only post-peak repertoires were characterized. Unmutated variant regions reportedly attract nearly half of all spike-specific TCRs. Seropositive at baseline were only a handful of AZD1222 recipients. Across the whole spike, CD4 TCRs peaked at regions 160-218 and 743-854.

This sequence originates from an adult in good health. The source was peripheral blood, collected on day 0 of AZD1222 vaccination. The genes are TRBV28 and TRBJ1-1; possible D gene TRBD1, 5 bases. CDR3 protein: CASSLPLGGAGTEAFF. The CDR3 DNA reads TGTGCCAGCAGTTTACCCCTGGGAGGGGCGGGCACTGAAGCTTTCTTT. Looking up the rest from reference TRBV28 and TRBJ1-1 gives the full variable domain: DVKVTQSSRYLVKRTGEKVFLECVQDMDHENMFWYRQDPGLGLRLIYFSYDVKMKEKGDIPEGYSVSREKKERFSLILESASTNQTSMYLCASSLPLGGAGTEAFFGQGTRLTVV.